This TCR beta chain stems from a study of Graves' ophthalmopathy and Graves' hyperthyroidism. Findings of the study overall: Clonotypes were expanded in thyroid at above 0.001 frequency, and most also appeared in blood.

V shed 3 bases and J 3 bases; nucleotides not matched to a gene: 6. The CDR3 is 15 amino acids. Germline V CDR1 and CDR2: ENHRY, SYGVKD. Regarding this clonotype: Its antigen is still unknown.

For repertoire sequencing, the TCR beta CDR3 regions were amplified from RNA transcripts. First-round RT-PCR used HTBI primers; second-round multiplex PCR followed. TCRdb re-analysed the multiplex PCR reads in MiXCR, keeping a single row per CDR3 protein. The sample gives about 240,000 distinct CDR3 sequences, around 50% of which show up once; around half is in the top ten. This TCR was recovered from an adult man with Graves' ophthalmopathy. V is TRBV10-3 and J is TRBJ2-7; TRBD2 aligns across 9 bases. Sequenced: peripheral blood. The CDR3: CAISDRSGRGYEQYF. CDR3 DNA: TGTGCCATCAGTGACCGTAGCGGGAGAGGCTACGAGCAGTACTTC.